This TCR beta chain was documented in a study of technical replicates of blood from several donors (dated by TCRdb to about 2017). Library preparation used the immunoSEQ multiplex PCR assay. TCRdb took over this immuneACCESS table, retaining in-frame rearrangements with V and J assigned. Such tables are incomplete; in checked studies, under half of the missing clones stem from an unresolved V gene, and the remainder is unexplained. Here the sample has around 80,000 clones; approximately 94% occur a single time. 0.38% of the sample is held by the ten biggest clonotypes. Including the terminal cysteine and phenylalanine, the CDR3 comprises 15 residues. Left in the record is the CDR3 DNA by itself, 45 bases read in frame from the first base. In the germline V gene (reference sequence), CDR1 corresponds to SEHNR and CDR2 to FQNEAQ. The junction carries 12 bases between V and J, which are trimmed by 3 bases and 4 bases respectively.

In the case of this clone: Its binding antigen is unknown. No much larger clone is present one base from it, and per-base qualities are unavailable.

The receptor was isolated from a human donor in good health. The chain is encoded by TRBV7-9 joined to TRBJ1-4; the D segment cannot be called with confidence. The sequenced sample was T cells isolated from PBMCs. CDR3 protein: CASSFFGLDNEKLFF. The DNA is TGTGCCAGCAGCTTCTTTGGACTGGATAATGAAAAACTGTTTTTT.